This T cell receptor (beta chain) was recovered during a study of cytotoxic CD8 clonotypes in ibrutinib-treated CLL. The CDR3 covers 13 residues. Trimming took off 7 bases at V and 7 bases at J, with 16 bases between the two ends. CDR1 LNHDA and CDR2 SQIVND come from the germline V gene (reference sequence). This clone was recorded at least ten times. Its antigen remains unknown. The planned depth of sequencing spanned 1 in 200,000 to 1 in 1 million T cells. The data were produced by immunoSEQ multiplex PCR, yet TCRdb's version contains in-frame clones alone and is incomplete. In the table there are over 250,000 clones, more than 70% of which are singletons. Study results and caveats: At ibrutinib response, clonality increased, and at progression it declined back toward baseline. Patients had baseline clonality above age-matched healthy donors, and this clonality moved with circulating CD8+ T-cell counts. Rare overall, public clonotypes shrank or held steady under therapy.

This specimen was PBMCs, taken at disease progression, from a patient treated with ibrutinib. This TCR was recovered from a human donor with chronic lymphocytic leukemia. The chain uses TRBV19 and TRBJ1-1, with D unclear. The CDR3 DNA is TGTGCCAGTACCCTCACGAGCGGGAATGAAGCTTTCTTT. It is translated as CASTLTSGNEAFF. The variable domain in full, with the rest retrieved from reference TRBV19 and TRBJ1-1, is DGGITQSPKYLFRKEGQNVTLSCEQNLNHDAMYWYRQDPGQGLRLIYYSQIVNDFQKGDIAEGYSVSREKKESFPLTVTSAQKNPTAFYLCASTLTSGNEAFFGQGTRLTVV.